This record concerns one TCR beta chain sequence. This specimen comes from a study of glioma-infiltrating T cells after dendritic cell vaccination. The repertoire was sequenced with immunoSEQ multiplex PCR; TCRdb's copy has only in-frame clones and lacks some. The sample gives some 73,000 clones, about 80% of which show up once; approximately 2.1% is in the top ten. The CDR3 spans 16 residues. The receptor was isolated from a human donor with glioblastoma. The source material was blood, sampled before dendritic cell vaccination. The chain recombines TRBV21-1 with TRBJ2-7; the table's D call of TRBD2 was not tested on the DNA. TRBV21-1 is assigned pseudogene status. CDR3 amino acids: CASSRLNGTDGYEQYV. In DNA, the CDR3 is TGTGCCAGCAGCCGACTAAATGGCACTGATGGCTACGAGCAGTACGTC.